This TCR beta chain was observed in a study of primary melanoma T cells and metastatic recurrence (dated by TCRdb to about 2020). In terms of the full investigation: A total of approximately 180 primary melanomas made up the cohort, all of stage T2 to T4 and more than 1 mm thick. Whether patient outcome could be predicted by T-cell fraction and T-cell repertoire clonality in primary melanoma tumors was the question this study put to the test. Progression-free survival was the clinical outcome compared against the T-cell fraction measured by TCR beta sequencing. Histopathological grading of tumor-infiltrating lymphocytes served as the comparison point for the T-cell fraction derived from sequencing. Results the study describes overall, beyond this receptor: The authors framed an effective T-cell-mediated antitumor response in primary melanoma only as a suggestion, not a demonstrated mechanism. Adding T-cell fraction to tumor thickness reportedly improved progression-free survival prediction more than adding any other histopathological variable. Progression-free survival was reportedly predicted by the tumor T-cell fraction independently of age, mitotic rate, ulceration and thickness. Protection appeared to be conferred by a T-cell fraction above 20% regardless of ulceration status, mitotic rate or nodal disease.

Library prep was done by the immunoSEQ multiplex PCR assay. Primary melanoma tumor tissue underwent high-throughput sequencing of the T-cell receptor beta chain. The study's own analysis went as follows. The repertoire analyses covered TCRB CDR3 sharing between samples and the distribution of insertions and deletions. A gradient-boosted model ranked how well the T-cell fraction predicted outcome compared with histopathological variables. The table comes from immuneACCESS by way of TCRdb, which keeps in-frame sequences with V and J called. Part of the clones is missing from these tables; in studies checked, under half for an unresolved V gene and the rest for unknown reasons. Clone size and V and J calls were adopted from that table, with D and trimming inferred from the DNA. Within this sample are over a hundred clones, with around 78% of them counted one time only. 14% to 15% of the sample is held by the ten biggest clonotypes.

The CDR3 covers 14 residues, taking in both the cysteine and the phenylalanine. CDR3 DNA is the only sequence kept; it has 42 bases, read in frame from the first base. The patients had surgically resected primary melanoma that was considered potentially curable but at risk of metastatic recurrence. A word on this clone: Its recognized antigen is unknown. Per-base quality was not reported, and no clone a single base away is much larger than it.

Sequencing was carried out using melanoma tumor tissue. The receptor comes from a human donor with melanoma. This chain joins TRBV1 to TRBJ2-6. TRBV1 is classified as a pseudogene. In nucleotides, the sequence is TGCACCAGCAGTATGTCAAGTCGGGCCAACGTCCTGACTTTC. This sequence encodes CTSSMSSRANVLTF.